This T cell receptor beta chain comes out of a study of prognosis after radiotherapy for stage I lung cancer. Study details: The study included over 13 patients with newly diagnosed primary stage I lung tumors and several with oligometastatic NSCLC after surgical resection of the primary tumor. Radiotherapy: SBRT, 3 to 5 fractions, biologically effective dose at least 100 Gy.

Trimming removed 0 bases from V and 3 bases from J, with 12 bases in between. Germline V CDR1 and CDR2: DFQATT, SNEGSKA (reference sequence). This CDR3 is built from 14 residues. Genomic DNA served as the source from which two-round multiplex PCR generated TCR beta CDR3 amplicons. TRBV and TRBJ genes each had their own specific primers in first-round PCR. TCRdb reanalysed the multiplex PCR reads using MiXCR and keeps one entry per CDR3 protein. The top ten hold 14% to 15% of the sample, which has around 26,000 distinct CDR3 sequences, roughly 46% seen once. By proportion, this clonotype is medium-sized.

The chain recombines TRBV20-1 with TRBJ2-7; D is undetermined. Sequencing was performed on PBMCs, taken before or after stereotactic body radiation therapy (not recorded which). The sequence was collected from a donor over 45 with non-small cell lung cancer. The CDR3 bases are TGCAGTGCTAGAGATTATGAGTCCTTCTACGAGCAGTACTTC. It is translated as CSARDYESFYEQYF.